Each of the 14 T cell receptor beta chains below was sequenced from the same sample in a study of blood T cell repertoires in COVID-19. This table comes from immunoSEQ multiplex PCR, and its TCRdb copy is limited to in-frame clones, with some not included. The sample holds around 58,000 clones, around 78% seen once. The sequenced material came from peripheral blood. The receptors were sampled from a human donor in a cohort sampled during active COVID-19.

The rearrangement uses TRBV11-2 and TRBJ2-3; 8 bases are a match to TRBD2. The germline gives CDR1 SGHAT, CDR2 FQNNGV. Trimming cost V 5 bases and J 2 bases; bases outside gene matches: 12. The CDR3 is 17 residues long. CDR3 DNA sequence: TGTGCCAGCAGCCCCGGAGGAAGCGGGGGATACACAGATACGCAGTATTTT. This sequence encodes CASSPGGSGGYTDTQYF.

The rearrangement links TRBV6-5 to TRBJ2-5, with TRBD2 matching 11 bases. CDR3 length: 14 amino acids. J lost 5 bases, V lost 7 bases, and 6 bases had no gene match. Germline CDR1 is MNHEY and CDR2 is SVGAGI. The chain's CDR3 is CASIIAGGPETQYF. CDR3 bases: TGTGCCAGCATTATAGCGGGGGGGCCGGAGACCCAGTACTTC.

This CDR3 reads CASSTPDNHLYEQYF. The DNA of the CDR3 is TGTGCCAGCAGTACTCCTGACAACCACCTGTACGAGCAGTACTTC. This chain connects TRBV7-9 to TRBJ2-7, with no clear D. This CDR3 region has 15 residues. Between the trimmed V and J ends, which lost 6 bases and 4 bases, there was a span of 19 bases. Germline CDR1 SEHNR, CDR2 FQNEAQ (reference sequence). The full variable domain, in which reference TRBV7-9 and TRBJ2-7 provide the parts outside the CDR3, is DTGVSQNPRHKITKRGQNVTFRCDPISEHNRLYWYRQTLGQGPEFLTYFQNEAQLEKSRLLSDRFSAERPKGSFSTLEIQRTEQGDSAMYLCASSTPDNHLYEQYFGPGTRLTVT.

The rearrangement uses TRBV2 and TRBJ2-4; D is unresolved. V lost 6 bases and J 4 bases, leaving 13 bases between the germline ends. This CDR3 is built from 14 residues. Germline CDR1 reads SNHLY; CDR2 reads FYNNEI. The CDR3 here is CASSVLHSKNIQYF. The CDR3 coding sequence is TGTGCCAGCAGCGTCCTACACAGTAAAAACATTCAGTACTTC.

The chain is built from TRBV27 and TRBJ1-5; D remains ambiguous. CDR3 length: 13 residues. The V end lost 5 bases, the J end lost 7 bases, and 12 bases lay between the germline ends. CDR1 and CDR2 (germline): MNHEY, SMNVEV (reference sequence). CDR3 protein: CASSVQAGQPQHF. CDR3 nucleotides: TGTGCCAGCAGTGTTCAGGCGGGGCAGCCCCAGCATTTT.

The chain recombines TRBV5-1 with TRBJ1-1; 9 nucleotides match TRBD1. Per the germline V gene, CDR1 is SGHRS and CDR2 is YFSETQ. Trimming at V came to 3 bases and at J to 2 bases, leaving 11 bases not matched to a gene. This CDR3 region has 17 residues. The CDR3 coding sequence is TGCGCCAGCAGCTCTGGACAGGGGAATCGGCCAAACACTGAAGCTTTCTTT. Translating gives CASSSGQGNRPNTEAFF.

The V and J genes are TRBV11-3 and TRBJ1-1, with D hard to call. Germline CDR1 and CDR2: SGHNT and YENEEA. This CDR3 is built from 14 residues. Trimming removed 3 bases from V and 3 bases from J, with 11 bases in between. CDR3 sequence: CASSFSGGDTEAFF. CDR3 bases: TGTGCCAGCAGCTTCTCGGGCGGGGACACTGAAGCTTTCTTT.

The chain couples TRBV12-3 or TRBV12-4 to TRBJ2-2; D ambiguous. V lost 2 bases, J lost 5 bases, and 6 bases lay in between. CDR3 length equals 13 residues. The CDR3 is CASSLTRTGELFF. CDR3 bases: TGTGCCAGCAGTTTAACGAGGACCGGGGAGCTGTTTTTT.

The chain joins TRBV4-2 to TRBJ1-4; no definite D call. V was cut by 0 bases and J by 5 bases, with 4 bases left in between. The CDR3 spans 13 residues. Germline CDR1 and CDR2: LGHNA and YNFKEQ. CDR3 sequence reads: CASSQEANEKLFF. The CDR3 region has the DNA TGTGCCAGCAGCCAAGAGGCAAATGAAAAACTGTTTTTT.

The V gene is TRBV30, the J gene TRBJ2-5, with 13 bases matching TRBD2. The CDR3 is made up of 14 amino acids. The junction had 10 bases not matched to a gene; V was cut back by 2 bases and J by 13 bases. The V gene's germline CDR1 is GTSNPN and CDR2 SVGIG (reference sequence). In nucleotides, the CDR3 is TGTGCCTGGAGTCCCACTACTAGCGGGGGGGCCCCGTACTTC. Amino acids: CAWSPTTSGGAPYF.

This clone was seen only a few times. The chain has TRBV6-5 and TRBJ1-1, with a possible D match to TRBD1 (5 bases). Per germline, CDR1 MNHEY and CDR2 SVGAGI. V shed 0 bases and J shed 5 bases, with 16 bases lying between them. The CDR3 spans 16 residues. The CDR3 is CASSYSKTQGRTEAFF. CDR3 nucleotide sequence: TGTGCCAGCAGTTACTCGAAGACCCAGGGCAGGACTGAAGCTTTCTTT.

The gene calls are TRBV7-2 and TRBJ2-1; 7 nucleotides match TRBD2. The CDR3 length is 16 residues. V shed 2 bases, J shed 2 bases, and the junction held 6 bases outside the gene matches. CDR1 is SGHTA and CDR2 is FQGNSA in the germline V gene. In DNA form, the CDR3 reads TGTGCCAGCAGCTTATCGAGCGGGGCTACCTACAATGAGCAGTTCTTC. Translation gives CASSLSSGATYNEQFF.

The gene calls are TRBV7-2 and TRBJ2-3; 11 bases match TRBD2. V gave up 4 bases and J gave up 5 bases; unmatched junction bases: 8. The CDR3 contains 16 residues. In germline, CDR1 is SGHTA, CDR2 FQGNSA. The CDR3: CASSSILAGAGDTQYF. As DNA, the CDR3 is TGTGCCAGCAGCTCCATACTAGCGGGGGCGGGAGATACGCAGTATTTT.

The chain uses TRBV4-1 and TRBJ2-1; 10 bases are shared with TRBD2. CDR1 and CDR2 (germline): MGHRA, YSYEKL. CDR3 size: 15 residues. The ends lost 6 bases at V and 4 bases at J; junction bases unmatched: 6. The CDR3 is CASSILAGVYNEQFF. Here the CDR3 DNA reads TGCGCCAGCAGTATCCTAGCGGGGGTGTACAATGAGCAGTTCTTC.